The following is a TCR beta chain sequence with its context. Enrollment shut out patients with autoimmune disease history or systemic immunosuppression. The data originate from a study of OX40 agonist ivuxolimab in advanced cancers. In the study overall: Past anti-PD-1, anti-PD-L1 or anti-CTLA-4 therapy was accepted, and 30% to 50% had received some.

The protocol was immunoSEQ multiplex PCR, while the TCRdb copy is restricted to in-frame clones and leaves out a portion. Seen here are 74,000 or so clones, roughly nine tenths observed once, and the top ten hold around 2.1%. V was pared by 0 bases and J by 7 bases, with 8 bases of the junction left unmatched. CDR3 size: 17 residues. CDR1 is MGHRA, CDR2 YSYEKL, per germline. The starting material was CD4+ or CD8+ T cells sorted from blood, obtained in a trial of the OX40 agonist ivuxolimab. The chain links TRBV4-1 to TRBJ2-1, with 11 bases fitting TRBD2. The sequence was collected from an adult with an advanced solid tumor such as melanoma, head and neck, liver or kidney cancer. CDR3 loop: CASSQDMVAGGLNEQFF. The DNA for the CDR3 is TGCGCCAGCAGCCAAGATATGGTAGCGGGAGGGTTAAATGAGCAGTTCTTC.